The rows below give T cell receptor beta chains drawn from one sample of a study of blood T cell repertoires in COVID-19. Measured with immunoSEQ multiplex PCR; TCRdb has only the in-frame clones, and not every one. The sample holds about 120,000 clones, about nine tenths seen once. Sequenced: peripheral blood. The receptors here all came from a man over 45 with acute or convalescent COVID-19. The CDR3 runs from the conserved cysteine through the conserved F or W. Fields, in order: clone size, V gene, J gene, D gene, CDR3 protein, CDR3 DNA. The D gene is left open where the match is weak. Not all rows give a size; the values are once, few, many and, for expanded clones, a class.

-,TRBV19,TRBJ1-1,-,CASSIQGTGYTEAFF,TGTGCCAGTAGTATACAGGGTACAGGGTACACTGAAGCTTTCTTT
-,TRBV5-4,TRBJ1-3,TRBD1,CASSLQQGIDTIYF,TGTGCCAGCAGCTTACAACAGGGGATCGACACCATATATTTT
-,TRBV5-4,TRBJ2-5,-,CASSRGVQETQYF,TGTGCCAGCAGCCGCGGGGTCCAAGAGACCCAGTACTTC
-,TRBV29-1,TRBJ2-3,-,CSANRELTDTQYF,TGCAGCGCCAACAGGGAGCTCACAGATACGCAGTATTTT
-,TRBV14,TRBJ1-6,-,CASSRQENSPLHF,TGTGCCAGCAGCCGACAAGAAAACTCACCCCTCCACTTT
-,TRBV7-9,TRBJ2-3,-,CASSPALADTQYF,TGTGCCAGCAGCCCGGCTCTAGCGGATACGCAGTATTTT
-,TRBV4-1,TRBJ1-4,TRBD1,CASSQPGGTNEKLFF,TGCGCCAGCAGCCAACCAGGGGGCACTAATGAAAAACTGTTTTTT
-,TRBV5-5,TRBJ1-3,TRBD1,CASSPDRAWGNTIYF,TGTGCCAGCAGCCCCGACAGGGCCTGGGGAAACACCATATATTTT
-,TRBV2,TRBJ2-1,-,CASITLAREQFF,TGTGCCAGCATCACACTAGCAAGGGAGCAGTTCTTC
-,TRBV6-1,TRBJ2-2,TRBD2,CASIEAGLVGTGELFF,TGTGCCAGCATCGAAGCGGGACTAGTCGGCACCGGGGAGCTGTTTTTT
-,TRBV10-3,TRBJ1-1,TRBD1,CAISFLLAGQGTPSGTEAFF,TGTGCCATCAGTTTTTTACTAGCAGGACAGGGGACACCGTCTGGCACTGAAGCTTTCTTT
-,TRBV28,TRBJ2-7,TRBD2,CASSFVMGLAGTLAYEQYF,TGTGCCAGCAGTTTCGTGATGGGACTAGCGGGAACCTTAGCCTACGAGCAGTACTTC
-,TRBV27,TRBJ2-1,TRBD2,CASSPRGAGVTTNEQFF,TGTGCCAGCAGTCCGCGGGGAGCGGGAGTTACTACCAATGAGCAGTTCTTC
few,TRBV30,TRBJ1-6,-,CAWMDSRSYNSPLHF,TGTGCCTGGATGGACTCGCGGTCCTATAATTCACCCCTCCACTTT
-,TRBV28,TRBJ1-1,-,CASSFVVGGVEAFF,TGTGCCAGCAGTTTCGTAGTAGGAGGAGTTGAAGCTTTCTTT
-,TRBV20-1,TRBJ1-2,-,CSALDGEGYTF,TGCAGTGCTCTGGACGGGGAAGGCTACACCTTC
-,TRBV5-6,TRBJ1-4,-,CASSLVGAGTGEKLFF,TGTGCCAGCAGCTTGGTGGGGGCAGGGACCGGGGAAAAACTGTTTTTT
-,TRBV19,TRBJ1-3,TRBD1,CASTHRGPGNTIYF,TGTGCCAGTACACACAGGGGGCCTGGAAACACCATATATTTT
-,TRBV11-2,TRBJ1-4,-,CASSSRRDEKLFF,TGTGCCAGCAGCTCCCGGAGGGATGAAAAACTGTTTTTT
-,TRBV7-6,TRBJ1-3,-,CASSLGSVLGNTIYF,TGTGCCAGCAGCTTAGGATCGGTGCTGGGAAACACCATATATTTT
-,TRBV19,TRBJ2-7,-,CASSTYRDSYEQYF,TGTGCCAGTAGTACATACAGGGACTCCTACGAGCAGTACTTC
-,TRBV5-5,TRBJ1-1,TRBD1,CASSGTGTGNTEAFF,TGTGCCAGCAGCGGAACCGGGACAGGGAACACTGAAGCTTTCTTT
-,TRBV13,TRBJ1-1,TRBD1,CASSGDRGEAEAFF,TGTGCCAGCAGCGGGGACAGGGGTGAGGCTGAAGCTTTCTTT
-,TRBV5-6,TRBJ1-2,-,CASSRGIQGYGYTF,TGTGCCAGCAGCCGCGGGATTCAAGGCTATGGCTACACCTTC
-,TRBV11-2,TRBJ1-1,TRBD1,CASSLDRRTEAFF,TGTGCCAGCAGCTTGGACAGGAGGACTGAAGCTTTCTTT
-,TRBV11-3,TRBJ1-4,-,CASSPDTARASRVF,TGTGCCAGCAGCCCCGACACCGCCAGGGCCAGTCGGGTTTTT
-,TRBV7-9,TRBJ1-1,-,CASNSASRGTEAFF,TGTGCCAGTAACTCCGCCTCCCGGGGGACTGAAGCTTTCTTT
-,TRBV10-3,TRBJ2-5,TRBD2,CAISAGTSGRAQETQYF,TGTGCCATCAGTGCGGGGACTAGCGGGAGGGCCCAAGAGACCCAGTACTTC
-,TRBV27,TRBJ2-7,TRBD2,CASSLRSAGGPGEQYF,TGTGCCAGCAGTTTACGTTCGGCGGGAGGGCCAGGCGAGCAGTACTTC